This T cell receptor beta chain came from a study of cytomegalovirus exposure and HLA in healthy donors. Findings of the study overall: Most TCRs appeared rarely, but some public TCRs recurred in many donors. Researchers reported in a later analysis that a missense DCLRE1C variant was tied to TCR beta V- and J-gene trimming. CMV serostatus stood as the only immune exposure information on hand.

The V and J ends lost 3 bases and 7 bases, in that order; junction bases with no gene match: 5. The CDR3 has 14 residues. CDR1 and CDR2 (germline): GTSNPN, SVGIG (reference sequence). As to this clone: Antigen specificity is unknown.

Donors were ostensibly healthy at sampling, although undocumented immune exposures were probable. This PCR relied on a set of 60 Vbeta primers and 13 Jbeta primers. Sequencing used immunoSEQ multiplex PCR; TCRdb keeps in-frame clones, though not all of them. This sample has approximately 150,000 clones, with roughly 80% found just once. The source material was PBMCs. This sequence was found in a man younger than 30 in good health and CMV-seropositive. The rearrangement links TRBV30 to TRBJ2-1; 11 bases line up with TRBD2. This CDR3 is CAWRLAGGDNEQFF. In DNA form, the CDR3 reads TGTGCCTGGAGGTTAGCGGGAGGGGATAATGAGCAGTTCTTC.